This T cell receptor beta chain was obtained from a study of Graves' ophthalmopathy and Graves' hyperthyroidism. Other autoimmune diseases, uncontrolled infections, pregnancy or lactation excluded patients from enrollment. Serum thyroxine and TRAb, along with clinical symptoms, thyroid ultrasound and orbital computed tomography, were what diagnosis relied on. From RNA, the CDR3 regions of TCR beta chains were amplified and sequenced. HTBI-primed RT-PCR formed the first round, and a multiplex PCR formed the second. Via MiXCR, TCRdb re-called the multiplex PCR reads, giving one row per CDR3 protein. The sample yields 900,000 to 1,200,000 distinct CDR3 sequences, 36% seen once. CDR3 length equals 8 residues. Trimming took off 5 bases at V and 18 bases at J, with 5 bases between the two ends. Germline V gene lookup returns CDR1 SGHTA and CDR2 FQGNSA.

Sequencing was performed on peripheral blood or thyroid tissue (not recorded which). The sequence was collected from an adult man with Graves' hyperthyroidism. The rearrangement joins TRBV7-2 to TRBJ2-6; D remains unclear. CDR3 residues: CASSPETF. In DNA form, the CDR3 reads TGTGCCAGCAGCCCCGAGACTTTC.